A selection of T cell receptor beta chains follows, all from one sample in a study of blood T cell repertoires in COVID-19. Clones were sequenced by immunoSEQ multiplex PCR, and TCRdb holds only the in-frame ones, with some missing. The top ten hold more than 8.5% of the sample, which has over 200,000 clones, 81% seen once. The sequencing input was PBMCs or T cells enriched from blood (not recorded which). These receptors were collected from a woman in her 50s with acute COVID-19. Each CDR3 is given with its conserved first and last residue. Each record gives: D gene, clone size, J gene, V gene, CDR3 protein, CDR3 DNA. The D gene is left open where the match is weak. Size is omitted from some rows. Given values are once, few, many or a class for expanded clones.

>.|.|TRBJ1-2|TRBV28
CASSQTGGGYTF
TGTGCCAGCAGCCAAACCGGAGGGGGCTACACCTTC
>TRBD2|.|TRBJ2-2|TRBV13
CASSLGPAGVSTGELFF
TGTGCCAGCAGCTTAGGCCCAGCGGGGGTCAGTACCGGGGAGCTGTTTTTT
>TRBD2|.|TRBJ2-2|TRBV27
CASRREVYTGELFF
TGTGCCAGCAGACGGGAGGTTTACACCGGGGAGCTGTTTTTT
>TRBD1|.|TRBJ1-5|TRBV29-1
CSVDQPRDSSNQPQHF
TGCAGCGTTGATCAACCCAGGGACAGTTCAAATCAGCCCCAGCATTTT
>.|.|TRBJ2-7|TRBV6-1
CASSEARGLPTYEQYF
TGTGCCAGCAGTGAAGCCAGGGGTCTCCCGACCTACGAGCAGTACTTC
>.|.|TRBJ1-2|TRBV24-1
CATSAGFNYGYTF
TGTGCCACCAGTGCAGGGTTTAACTATGGCTACACCTTC
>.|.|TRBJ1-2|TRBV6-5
CASSPGGQLYGYTF
TGTGCCAGCAGCCCCGGAGGACAGCTCTATGGCTACACCTTC
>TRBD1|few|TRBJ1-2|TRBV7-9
CASSTQGPNYGYTF
TGTGCCAGCAGCACACAGGGGCCAAACTATGGCTACACCTTC
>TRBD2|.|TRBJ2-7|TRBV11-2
CASSSLAGGPSSYEQYF
TGTGCCAGCAGCTCACTAGCGGGGGGCCCTAGCTCCTACGAGCAGTACTTC
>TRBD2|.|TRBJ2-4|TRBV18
CASSPKTGGGIQYF
TGTGCCAGCTCACCAAAAACGGGAGGGGGCATTCAGTACTTC
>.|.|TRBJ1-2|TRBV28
CASTIRQGYGYTF
TGTGCCAGCACGATCAGGCAGGGGTATGGCTACACCTTC
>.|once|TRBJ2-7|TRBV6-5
CASTGSGSYYEQYF
TGTGCCAGCACCGGATCGGGGTCTTATTACGAGCAGTACTTC
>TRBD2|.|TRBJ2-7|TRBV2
CASSVLNPTSGGGYSYEQYF
TGTGCCAGCAGTGTTCTAAACCCGACTAGCGGGGGGGGTTATTCCTACGAGCAGTACTTC
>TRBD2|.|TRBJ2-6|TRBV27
CASSSRLAGVFGANVLTF
TGTGCCAGCAGTTCCCGTCTGGCGGGAGTATTCGGGGCCAACGTCCTGACTTTC
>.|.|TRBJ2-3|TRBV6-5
CASSYGQGGTTDTQYF
TGTGCCAGCAGTTACGGGCAGGGGGGCACCACAGATACGCAGTATTTT
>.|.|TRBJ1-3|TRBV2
CASSDPGLRNTIYF
TGTGCCAGCAGTGATCCGGGTTTAAGAAACACCATATATTTT
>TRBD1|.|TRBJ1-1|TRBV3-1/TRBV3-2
CASSRDRITEAFF
TGTGCCAGCAGCCGGGACAGGATCACTGAAGCTTTCTTT
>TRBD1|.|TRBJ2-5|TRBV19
CASSDRGGVETQYF
TGTGCCAGTAGTGACAGGGGGGGTGTGGAGACCCAGTACTTC
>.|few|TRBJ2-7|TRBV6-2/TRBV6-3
CASSYPFRGVGTYEQYF
TGTGCCAGCAGTTACCCCTTTCGGGGTGTGGGGACCTACGAGCAGTACTTC
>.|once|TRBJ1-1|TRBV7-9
CASSSVNTEAFF
TGTGCCAGCAGCTCAGTGAACACTGAAGCTTTCTTT
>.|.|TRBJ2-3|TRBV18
CASSPGERDTQYF
TGTGCCAGCTCACCAGGGGAGCGGGATACGCAGTATTTT
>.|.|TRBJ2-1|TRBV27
CASSLPPPHGSAYNEQFF
TGTGCCAGCAGTTTACCCCCTCCCCACGGGAGCGCCTACAATGAGCAGTTCTTC